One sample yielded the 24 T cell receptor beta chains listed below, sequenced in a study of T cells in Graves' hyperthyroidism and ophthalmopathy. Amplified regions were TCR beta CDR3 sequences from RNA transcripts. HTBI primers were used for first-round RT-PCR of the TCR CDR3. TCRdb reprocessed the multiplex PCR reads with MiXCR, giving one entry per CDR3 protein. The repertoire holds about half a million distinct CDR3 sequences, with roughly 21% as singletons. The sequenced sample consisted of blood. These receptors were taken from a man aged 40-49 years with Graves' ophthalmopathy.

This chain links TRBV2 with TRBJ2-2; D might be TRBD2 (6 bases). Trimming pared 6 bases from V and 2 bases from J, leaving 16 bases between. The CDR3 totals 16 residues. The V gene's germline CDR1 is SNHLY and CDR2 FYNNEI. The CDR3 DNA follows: TGTGCCAGCAGAGGGTCCCTTAGCGGAAACACCGGGGAGCTGTTTTTT. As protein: CASRGSLSGNTGELFF.

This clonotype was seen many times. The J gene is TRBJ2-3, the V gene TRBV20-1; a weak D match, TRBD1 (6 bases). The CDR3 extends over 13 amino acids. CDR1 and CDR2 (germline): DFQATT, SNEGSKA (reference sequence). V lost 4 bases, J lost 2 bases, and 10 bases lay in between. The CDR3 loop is CSAIRDTTDTQYF. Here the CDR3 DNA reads TGCAGTGCTATCCGGGACACCACAGATACGCAGTATTTT.

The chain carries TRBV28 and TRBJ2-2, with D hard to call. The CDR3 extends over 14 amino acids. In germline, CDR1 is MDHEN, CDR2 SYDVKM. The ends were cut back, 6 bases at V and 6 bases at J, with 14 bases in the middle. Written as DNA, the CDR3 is TGTGCCAGCAGCGACATGGGTCGGCCCGGGGAGCTGTTTTTT. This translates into CASSDMGRPGELFF.

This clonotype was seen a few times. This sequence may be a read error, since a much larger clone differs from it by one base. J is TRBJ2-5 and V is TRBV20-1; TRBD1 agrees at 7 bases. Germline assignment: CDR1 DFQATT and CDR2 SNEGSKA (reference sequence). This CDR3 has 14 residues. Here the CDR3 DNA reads TGCGGTGAGACGGACAGGCGGTCTCAAGAGACCCAGTACTTC. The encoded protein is CGETDRRSQETQYF.

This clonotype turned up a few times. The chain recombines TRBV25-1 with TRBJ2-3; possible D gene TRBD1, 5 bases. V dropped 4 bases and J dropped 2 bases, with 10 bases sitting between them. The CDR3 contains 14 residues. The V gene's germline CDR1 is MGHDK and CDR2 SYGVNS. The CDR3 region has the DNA TGTGCCAGCAGTGCCCCGGACAACACAGATACGCAGTATTTT. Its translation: CASSAPDNTDTQYF.

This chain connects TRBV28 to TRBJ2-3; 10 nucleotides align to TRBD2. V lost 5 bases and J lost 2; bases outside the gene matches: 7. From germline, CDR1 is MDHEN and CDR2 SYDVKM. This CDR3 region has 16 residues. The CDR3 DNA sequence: TGTGCCAGCAGTCCAACTAGCGGGATCAACACAGATACGCAGTATTTT. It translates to CASSPTSGINTDTQYF.

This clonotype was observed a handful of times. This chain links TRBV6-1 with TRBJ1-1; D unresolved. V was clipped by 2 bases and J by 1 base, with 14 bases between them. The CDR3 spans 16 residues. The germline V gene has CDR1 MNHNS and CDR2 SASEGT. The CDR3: CASSEYGVGANTEAFF. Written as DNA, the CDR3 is TGTGCCAGCAGTGAATATGGGGTTGGTGCGAACACTGAAGCTTTCTTT.

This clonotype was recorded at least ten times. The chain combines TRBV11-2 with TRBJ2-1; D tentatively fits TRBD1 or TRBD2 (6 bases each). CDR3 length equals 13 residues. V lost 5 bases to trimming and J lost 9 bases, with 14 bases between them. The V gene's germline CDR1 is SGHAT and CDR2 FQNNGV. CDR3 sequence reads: CASSVGGPGEQFF. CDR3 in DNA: TGTGCCAGCAGCGTGGGGGGCCCGGGTGAGCAGTTCTTC.

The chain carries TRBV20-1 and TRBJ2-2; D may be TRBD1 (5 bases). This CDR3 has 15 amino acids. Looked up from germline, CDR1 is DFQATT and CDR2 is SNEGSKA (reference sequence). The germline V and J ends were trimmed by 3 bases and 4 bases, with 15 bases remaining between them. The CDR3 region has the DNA TGCAGTGCTAGTGTGGCAGGGCTACGCACCGGGGAGCTGTTTTTT. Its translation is CSASVAGLRTGELFF.

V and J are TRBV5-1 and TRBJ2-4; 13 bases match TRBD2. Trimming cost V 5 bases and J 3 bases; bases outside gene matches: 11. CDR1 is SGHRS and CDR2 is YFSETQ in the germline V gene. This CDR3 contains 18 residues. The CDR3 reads CASRWTSGGQVFKNIQYF. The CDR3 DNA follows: TGCGCCAGCAGGTGGACTAGCGGGGGTCAAGTCTTCAAAAACATTCAGTACTTC.

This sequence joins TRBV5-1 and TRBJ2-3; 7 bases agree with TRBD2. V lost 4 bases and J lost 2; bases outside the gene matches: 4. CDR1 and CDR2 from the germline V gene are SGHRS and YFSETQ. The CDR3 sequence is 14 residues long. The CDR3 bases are TGCGCCAGCAGCGGCGGGAGCCACACAGATACGCAGTATTTT. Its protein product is CASSGGSHTDTQYF.

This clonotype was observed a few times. This CDR3 reads CASSYSRDRNYGYTF. CDR3 in DNA: TGTGCCAGCAGTTACTCACGAGATCGGAACTATGGCTACACCTTC. The chain joins TRBV6-5 to TRBJ1-2; D is unresolved. Germline V gene lookup returns CDR1 MNHEY and CDR2 SVGAGI. This CDR3 spans 15 amino acids. Trimming shortened V by 0 bases and J by 2 bases, and 10 bases separated the two germline ends.

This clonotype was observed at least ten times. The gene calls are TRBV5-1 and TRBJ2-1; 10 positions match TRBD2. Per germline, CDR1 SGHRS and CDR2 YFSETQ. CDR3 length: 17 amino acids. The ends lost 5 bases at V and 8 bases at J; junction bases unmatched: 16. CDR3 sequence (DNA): TGCGCCAGCAGATGGCGGGTGGCTAGCGGGAGTACGTATGAGCAGTTCTTC. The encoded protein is CASRWRVASGSTYEQFF.

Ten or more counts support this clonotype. CDR3 region: CASSPHPSGTNTGELFF. Written as DNA, the CDR3 is TGTGCCAGCAGTCCCCACCCTAGCGGGACAAACACCGGGGAGCTGTTTTTT. The V gene is TRBV28, the J gene TRBJ2-2, with 9 positions matching TRBD2. The CDR3 has 17 residues. Per the germline V gene, CDR1 is MDHEN and CDR2 is SYDVKM. The J segment lost 2 bases and the V segment lost 5 bases, leaving 9 bases of the junction unmatched.

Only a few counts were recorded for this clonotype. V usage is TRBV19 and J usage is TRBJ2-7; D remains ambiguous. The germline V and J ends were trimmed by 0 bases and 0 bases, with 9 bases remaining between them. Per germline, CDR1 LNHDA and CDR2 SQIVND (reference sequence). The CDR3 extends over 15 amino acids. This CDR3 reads CASSIDLAPSYEQYF. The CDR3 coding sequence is TGTGCCAGTAGTATAGATCTGGCACCCTCCTACGAGCAGTACTTC.

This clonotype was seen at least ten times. CDR3 bases: TGTGCCAGCAGCTTTGGAACTCGGACTAGCGGGAGAGAGCAGTTCTTC. This translates into CASSFGTRTSGREQFF. This chain uses TRBV11-2 with TRBJ2-1; 13 positions match TRBD2. Germline lookup yields CDR1 SGHAT and CDR2 FQNNGV. The ends lost 3 bases at V and 10 bases at J; junction bases unmatched: 9. CDR3 length equals 16 residues.

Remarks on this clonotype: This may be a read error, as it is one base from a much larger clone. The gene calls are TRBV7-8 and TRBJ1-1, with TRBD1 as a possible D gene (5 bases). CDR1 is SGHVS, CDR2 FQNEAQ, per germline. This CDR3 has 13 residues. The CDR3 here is CASSLDWGTGAFF. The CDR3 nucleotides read TGTGCCAGCAGCTTAGACTGGGGCACTGGAGCTTTCTTT.

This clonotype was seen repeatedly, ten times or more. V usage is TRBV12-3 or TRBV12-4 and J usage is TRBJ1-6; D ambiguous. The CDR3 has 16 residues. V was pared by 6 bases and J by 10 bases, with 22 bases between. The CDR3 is CASSRVIGVDRSPLHF. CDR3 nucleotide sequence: TGTGCCAGCAGCCGCGTAATCGGGGTTGATCGGTCACCCCTCCACTTT.

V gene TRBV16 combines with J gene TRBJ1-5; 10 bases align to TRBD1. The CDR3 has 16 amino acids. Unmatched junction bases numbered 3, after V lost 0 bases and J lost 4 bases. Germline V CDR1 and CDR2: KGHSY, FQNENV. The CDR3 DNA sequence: TGTGCCAGCAGCCAATCCCGGACAGGGGGTAATCAGCCCCAGCATTTT. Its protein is CASSQSRTGGNQPQHF.

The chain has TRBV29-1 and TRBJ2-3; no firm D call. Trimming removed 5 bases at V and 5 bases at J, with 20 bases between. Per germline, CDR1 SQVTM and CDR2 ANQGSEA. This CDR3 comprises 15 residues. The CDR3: CSVQSPAREVDTQYF. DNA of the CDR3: TGCAGCGTTCAGAGTCCAGCTAGGGAAGTAGATACGCAGTATTTT.

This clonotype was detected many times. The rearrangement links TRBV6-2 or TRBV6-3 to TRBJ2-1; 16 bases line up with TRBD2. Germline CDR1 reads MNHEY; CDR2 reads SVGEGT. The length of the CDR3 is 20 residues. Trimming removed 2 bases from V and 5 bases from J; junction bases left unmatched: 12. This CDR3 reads CASSYPRLGTSGRAHNEQFF. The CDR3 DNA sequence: TGTGCCAGCAGTTACCCACGACTAGGGACTAGCGGGAGGGCTCACAATGAGCAGTTCTTC.

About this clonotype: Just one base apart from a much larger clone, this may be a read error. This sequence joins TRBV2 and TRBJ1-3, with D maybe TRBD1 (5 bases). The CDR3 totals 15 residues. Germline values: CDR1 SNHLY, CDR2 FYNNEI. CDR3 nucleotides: TGTGCCAGCAGTGTTGAAGGGGCGAATGGAGACACCATATATTTT. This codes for CASSVEGANGDTIYF.

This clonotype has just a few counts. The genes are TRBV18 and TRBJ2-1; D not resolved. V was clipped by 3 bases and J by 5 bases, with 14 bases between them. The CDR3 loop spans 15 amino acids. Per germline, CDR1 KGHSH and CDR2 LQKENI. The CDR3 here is CASSPVGVRDNEQFF. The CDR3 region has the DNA TGTGCCAGCTCACCCGTTGGGGTTAGGGACAATGAGCAGTTCTTC. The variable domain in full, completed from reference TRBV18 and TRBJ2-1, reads NAGVMQNPRHLVRRRGQEARLRCSPMKGHSHVYWYRQLPEEGLKFMVYLQKENIIDESGMPKERFSAEFPKEGPSILRIQQVVRGDSAAYFCASSPVGVRDNEQFFGPGTRLTVL.

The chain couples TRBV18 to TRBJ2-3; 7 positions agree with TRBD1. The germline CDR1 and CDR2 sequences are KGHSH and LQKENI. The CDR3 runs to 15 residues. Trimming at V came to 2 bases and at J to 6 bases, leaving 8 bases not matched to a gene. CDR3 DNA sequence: TGTGCCAGCTCACCAACAGGGGATCGGGTGGATACGCAGTATTTT. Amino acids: CASSPTGDRVDTQYF.